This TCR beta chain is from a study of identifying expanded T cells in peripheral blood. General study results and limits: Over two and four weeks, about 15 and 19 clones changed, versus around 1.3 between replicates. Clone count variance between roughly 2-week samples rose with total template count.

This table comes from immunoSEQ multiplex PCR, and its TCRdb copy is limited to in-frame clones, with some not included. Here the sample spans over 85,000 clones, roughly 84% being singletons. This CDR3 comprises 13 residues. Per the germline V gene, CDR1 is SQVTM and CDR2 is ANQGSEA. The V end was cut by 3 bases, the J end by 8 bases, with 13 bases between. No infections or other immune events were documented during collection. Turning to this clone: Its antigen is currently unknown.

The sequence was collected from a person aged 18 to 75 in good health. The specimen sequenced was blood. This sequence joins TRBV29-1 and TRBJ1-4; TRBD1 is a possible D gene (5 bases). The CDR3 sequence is CSVEIGTYEKLFF. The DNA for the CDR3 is TGCAGCGTTGAGATCGGGACGTACGAAAAACTGTTTTTT.